Detailed here is one T cell receptor (beta chain). The data derive from a study of blood T cell repertoires in COVID-19. Study background: The study drew acute and convalescent COVID-19 samples from the United States, Italy and Spain.

Germline values: CDR1 KGHSH, CDR2 LQKENI. The length of the CDR3 is 15 residues. V dropped 4 bases and J dropped 4 bases, with 14 bases sitting between them. Assay used: immunoSEQ multiplex PCR; TCRdb lists only in-frame clones, some missing. This table holds 120,000 or so clones, 80% to 90% found once. The chain links TRBV18 to TRBJ1-3, with a tentative D call TRBD1 (6 bases). The sample was peripheral blood. The TCR was taken from a woman between 50 and 59 years old with acute or convalescent COVID-19. The CDR3: CASSLNRDRGNTIYF. The CDR3 nucleotides read TGTGCCAGCTCACTCAACAGGGATAGAGGAAACACCATATATTTT. The full variable domain, completed using reference TRBV18 and TRBJ1-3, is NAGVMQNPRHLVRRRGQEARLRCSPMKGHSHVYWYRQLPEEGLKFMVYLQKENIIDESGMPKERFSAEFPKEGPSILRIQQVVRGDSAAYFCASSLNRDRGNTIYFGEGSWLTVV.